This TCR beta chain was recovered during a study of OX40 agonist ivuxolimab in advanced cancers. Study-wide context: The group had a mean age of roughly 56 years, ranged from about 20 to 80, and was less than 85% male. Prior anti-PD-1, anti-PD-L1 or anti-CTLA-4 therapy was allowed; around 40% had some.

Germline V lookup: CDR1 LNHDA, CDR2 SQIVND (reference sequence). This CDR3 spans 15 amino acids. Trimming cost V 4 bases and J 2 bases; bases outside gene matches: 4. The data were produced by immunoSEQ multiplex PCR, yet TCRdb's version contains in-frame clones alone and is incomplete. This repertoire shows 45,000 to 65,000 clones, 88% found once; its top ten account for roughly 7%. J is TRBJ2-3 and V is TRBV19, with TRBD1 matching over 9 bases. The source was CD4+ or CD8+ T cells sorted from blood, collected in a trial of the OX40 agonist ivuxolimab. The clonotype originates from an adult with an advanced solid tumor such as melanoma, head and neck, liver or kidney cancer. The CDR3 bases are TGTGCCAGTAGTACCGGGACAGGGAACACAGATACGCAGTATTTT. It codes for CASSTGTGNTDTQYF.